A single sample gave rise to the 32 T cell receptor beta chains below, sequenced in a study of response to subunit inactivated influenza vaccine (dated by TCRdb to the late 2010s). Library preparation used RT-PCR. The listed sequencing device is Illumina HiSeq 2500. TCRdb reanalyzed the raw reads on its own, using fastp at Q25 for trimming and MiXCR for clone calling, and kept in-frame beta chains. Every entry covers one CDR3 protein and lists the most common genes and DNA from its rows. This sample holds around 760,000 distinct CDR3 sequences; approximately 15% were observed only once. Roughly 6.4% of the sample comes from the top ten. The sample here was PBMCs from blood, taken 14 days before vaccination. The receptors derive from a man aged 50 to 60 who received an inactivated influenza vaccine. Donor details come from another sample of the same person, matched by shared clones.

This clonotype was counted between two and nine times. This rearrangement joins TRBV25-1 to TRBJ2-2, with TRBD1 matching 10 bases. With 7 bases clipped from V and 6 bases from J, the junction kept 5 bases outside the gene matches. From germline, CDR1 is MGHDK and CDR2 SYGVNS. The CDR3 has 14 residues. CDR3 bases: TGTGCCAGCACGGGACAGGGGAAGGCCGGGGAGCTGTTTTTT. Translation gives CASTGQGKAGELFF. The entire variable domain, with the rest obtained from reference TRBV25-1 and TRBJ2-2, is as follows: EADIYQTPRYLVIGTGKKITLECSQTMGHDKMYWYQQDPGMELHLIHYSYGVNSTEKGDLSSESTVSRIRTEHFPLTLESARPSHTSQYLCASTGQGKAGELFFGEGSRLTVL.

The CDR3 DNA reads as TGTGCCAGCAGCCGAAAGGGACTAGCGGGAGTCAATGAGCAGTTCTTC. It yields the protein CASSRKGLAGVNEQFF. The chain recombines TRBV5-6 with TRBJ2-1, with 14 bases matching TRBD2. CDR1 and CDR2 from the germline V gene are SGHDT and YYEEEE. This CDR3 is 16 amino acids long. J was trimmed by 6 bases and V by 4 bases; bases with no gene match: 6.

The chain combines TRBV20-1 with TRBJ2-1; 8 nucleotides line up with TRBD2. The CDR3 contains 16 residues. Germline loops: CDR1 DFQATT, CDR2 SNEGSKA (reference sequence). Unmatched junction bases numbered 13, after V lost 2 bases and J lost 7 bases. CDR3 amino acids: CSARLLRGGLYNEQFF. The CDR3 DNA is TGCAGTGCTAGACTGCTCCGGGGGGGCCTTTATAATGAGCAGTTCTTC.

The chain is built from TRBV20-1 and TRBJ1-2; no clear D. Trimming stripped 2 bases from V and 5 bases from J, with 6 bases between. This CDR3 comprises 11 residues. CDR1 is DFQATT, CDR2 SNEGSKA, per germline (reference sequence). The CDR3 nucleotides are TGCAGTGCTAGATCCCAGTATGGCTACACCTTC. Its translation is CSARSQYGYTF.

CDR3 sequence (DNA): TGTGCCAGCAGCTTCCAAGGGACAGGGGAAGCTTTCTTT. Encoded protein: CASSFQGTGEAFF. The V gene is TRBV7-2, the J gene TRBJ1-1; 9 bases fit TRBD1. The junction had 4 bases not matched to a gene; V was cut back by 3 bases and J by 8 bases. The germline gives CDR1 SGHTA, CDR2 FQGNSA. CDR3 length equals 13 residues.

A few counts support this clonotype. This chain connects TRBV6-1 to TRBJ1-5; D is perhaps TRBD1 (5 bases). The length of the CDR3 is 15 residues. The germline V and J ends were trimmed by 6 bases and 0 bases, with 12 bases remaining between them. Per germline, CDR1 MNHNS and CDR2 SASEGT. CDR3 region: CASRPQGNSNQPQHF. CDR3 sequence (DNA): TGTGCCAGCAGGCCTCAGGGTAATAGCAATCAGCCCCAGCATTTT.

This clonotype was counted a few times. This chain connects TRBV25-1 to TRBJ1-4, with a tentative D call TRBD1 (6 bases). The length of the CDR3 is 14 residues. V lost 3 bases and J lost 6, with 11 bases in between. Germline CDR1 and CDR2: MGHDK and SYGVNS. The CDR3 spells CASSDGGGDEKLFF. In DNA form, the CDR3 reads TGTGCCAGCAGTGATGGTGGGGGCGATGAAAAACTGTTTTTT.

The chain employs TRBV12-5 and TRBJ2-1; 10 nucleotides line up with TRBD1. Germline CDR1 and CDR2: LGHNT and FRNRAP. CDR3 length equals 15 residues. V trimming: 9 bases; J trimming: 9 bases; junction bases outside the gene matches: 14. CDR3 sequence: CASCYGTGDFSEQFF. The DNA of the CDR3 is TGTGCTAGCTGTTATGGGACAGGGGATTTCAGTGAGCAGTTCTTC.

This clonotype was seen at least ten times. The chain combines TRBV6-1 with TRBJ1-4, with a weak D call TRBD1 (6 bases). The CDR3 covers 16 residues. Deletions cut 6 bases from V and 5 bases from J, with 19 bases between. The germline gives CDR1 MNHNS, CDR2 SASEGT. The CDR3 nucleotides are TGTGCCAGCAGCCGGAACACAGGGTGGTTGAATGAAAAACTGTTTTTT. Its translation: CASSRNTGWLNEKLFF.

The V gene is TRBV6-5, the J gene TRBJ2-2, with D tentatively TRBD1 (6 bases). Trimming cost V 0 bases and J 4 bases, with 12 bases left between them. This CDR3 region has 16 residues. Germline V gene sequence: CDR1 MNHEY, CDR2 SVGAGI. The CDR3 reads CASSYSVGGLTGELFF. The CDR3 coding sequence is TGTGCCAGCAGTTACTCGGTAGGGGGTCTCACCGGGGAGCTGTTTTTT.

This clonotype was detected ten times or more. The rearrangement uses TRBV12-3 or TRBV12-4 and TRBJ1-4; TRBD1 agrees at 10 bases. The CDR3 covers 16 residues. Trimming removed 5 bases from V and 3 bases from J; junction bases left unmatched: 6. For the CDR3, the DNA is TGTGCCAGCAGTCCTGGGACAGGGGTTCCTAATGAAAAACTGTTTTTT. Translating it yields CASSPGTGVPNEKLFF.

This clonotype was found many times. This chain links TRBV4-1 with TRBJ2-7; no clear D gene. V lost 0 bases and J 1 base, leaving 13 bases between the germline ends. CDR3 length equals 16 residues. The germline V gene encodes CDR1 MGHRA and CDR2 YSYEKL. CDR3 loop: CASSQDSLLYSYEQYF. The CDR3 DNA follows: TGCGCCAGCAGCCAAGACTCACTCCTCTATTCCTACGAGCAGTACTTC.

This chain links TRBV24-1 with TRBJ2-5; a possible D gene is TRBD2 (6 bases). The CDR3 covers 13 residues. The germline CDR1 and CDR2 sequences are KGHDR and SFDVKD. The V and J ends lost 8 bases and 4 bases respectively, with 13 bases between them. The CDR3 spells CATIGTLSETQYF. DNA for the CDR3: TGTGCCACCATCGGGACTCTCTCAGAGACCCAGTACTTC.

This clonotype was picked up a small number of times. The chain uses TRBV7-8 and TRBJ2-7, with D perhaps TRBD1 or TRBD2 (5 bases each). Trimming removed 5 bases from V and 3 bases from J, with 11 bases in between. The CDR3 consists of 13 residues. The germline V gene has CDR1 SGHVS and CDR2 FQNEAQ. CDR3 protein: CASSKGRSYEQYF. The CDR3 bases are TGTGCCAGCAGCAAGGGACGTAGCTACGAGCAGTACTTC.

The CDR3 DNA reads as TGTGCCAGCAGCCCCCAGACCGGAGGGGGAAACATTCAGTACTTC. Protein: CASSPQTGGGNIQYF. The chain uses TRBV7-3 and TRBJ2-4; tentatively, D is TRBD1 or TRBD2 (6 bases each). The V and J ends lost 5 bases and 6 bases respectively, with 17 bases between them. CDR3 length equals 15 residues. Germline CDR1 and CDR2: SGHTA and FQGTGA. Together with reference TRBV7-3 and TRBJ2-4, the CDR3 gives the full variable domain: GAGVSQTPSNKVTEKGKYVELRCDPISGHTALYWYRQSLGQGPEFLIYFQGTGAADDSGLPNDRFFAVRPEGSVSTLKIQRTERGDSAVYLCASSPQTGGGNIQYFGAGTRLSVL.

This clonotype was detected only a few times. The genes are TRBV20-1 and TRBJ1-2; D call uncertain. V lost 3 bases and J lost 4, with 12 bases in between. Per germline, CDR1 DFQATT and CDR2 SNEGSKA (reference sequence). The CDR3 consists of 13 residues. The CDR3 DNA sequence: TGCAGTGCTAGGTTACCAGGTGGCTATGGCTACACCTTC. It codes for CSARLPGGYGYTF.

This clonotype was counted only a few times. The chain uses TRBV20-1 and TRBJ2-2, with D unclear. V gave up 1 base and J gave up 4 bases, with 7 bases separating them. Germline lookup yields CDR1 DFQATT and CDR2 SNEGSKA (reference sequence). The CDR3 is 13 residues long. In DNA, the CDR3 is TGCAGTGCTAGAGGCGGCGGCACCGGGGAGCTGTTTTTT. This sequence encodes CSARGGGTGELFF.

This clonotype was detected only a few times. The genes are TRBV4-2 and TRBJ2-1, with 13 bases identical to TRBD2. Germline-derived CDR1 and CDR2 are LGHNA and YNFKEQ. V trimming: 3 bases; J trimming: 4 bases; junction bases outside the gene matches: 3. The CDR3 extends over 16 amino acids. CDR3 in amino acids: CASSQQLAGGYNEQFF. The CDR3 nucleotides are TGTGCCAGCAGCCAGCAACTAGCGGGAGGGTACAATGAGCAGTTCTTC.

This clonotype was observed once. CDR3 nucleotide sequence: TGCAGTGCTAGCAACAATCTAGCGTTGTCGGGGGGTTACAATGAGCAGTTCTTC. This codes for CSASNNLALSGGYNEQFF. V usage is TRBV20-1 and J usage is TRBJ2-1, with TRBD2 matching 7 bases. CDR1 DFQATT and CDR2 SNEGSKA come from the germline V gene (reference sequence). V trimming: 3 bases; J trimming: 4 bases; junction bases outside the gene matches: 18. CDR3 length equals 18 residues.

This clonotype showed up just a few times. This chain joins TRBV12-3 or TRBV12-4 and TRBJ2-2; D gene ambiguous. V shed 6 bases and J shed 0 bases, with 8 bases lying between them. There are 14 residues in the CDR3. The CDR3 reads CASRARPNTGELFF. In nucleotides, the CDR3 is TGTGCCAGCAGGGCCCGGCCGAACACCGGGGAGCTGTTTTTT.

This clonotype was seen only a few times. The rearrangement uses TRBV4-2 and TRBJ2-6; either TRBD1 or TRBD2 may supply D (5 bases each). Germline CDR1 is LGHNA and CDR2 is YNFKEQ. The length of the CDR3 is 18 residues. Trimming took off 0 bases at V and 0 bases at J, with 12 bases between the two ends. CDR3 nucleotide sequence: TGTGCCAGCAGCCAAGAAAATACTGGGGGCTCTGGGGCCAACGTCCTGACTTTC. Translating it yields CASSQENTGGSGANVLTF.

This clonotype was counted only a few times. V is TRBV20-1 and J is TRBJ2-5, with D unclear. The germline V and J ends were trimmed by 6 bases and 7 bases, with 21 bases remaining between them. CDR3 size: 14 residues. In germline, CDR1 is DFQATT, CDR2 SNEGSKA (reference sequence). The CDR3 loop reads CSADGLQRKSTQYF. In nucleotides, the CDR3 is TGCAGTGCCGACGGCCTCCAAAGGAAATCGACCCAGTACTTC.

The genes are TRBV24-1 and TRBJ1-3; D not certain. Deletions cut 5 bases from V and 2 bases from J, with 6 bases between. This CDR3 comprises 13 residues. The V gene's germline CDR1 is KGHDR and CDR2 SFDVKD. CDR3 DNA sequence: TGTGCCACCAGTGCCGGAGCTGGAAACACCATATATTTT. Translated: CATSAGAGNTIYF.

This clonotype was seen a handful of times. The chain links TRBV28 to TRBJ1-5; possibly TRBD1 for D (6 bases). The CDR3 loop spans 16 amino acids. The V end was cut by 5 bases, the J end by 5 bases, with 19 bases between. The germline gives CDR1 MDHEN, CDR2 SYDVKM. The CDR3 DNA is TGTGCCAGCAGTACCTACCCCGGCGGGGGCGATCAGCCCCAGCATTTT. Translation gives CASSTYPGGGDQPQHF.

This clonotype was seen only a few times. The V and J genes are TRBV5-1 and TRBJ2-1; D is ambiguous. Germline loops: CDR1 SGHRS, CDR2 YFSETQ. The ends were cut back, 10 bases at V and 7 bases at J, with 24 bases in the middle. CDR3 size: 15 residues. This CDR3 is CASKLRTDYMNEQFF. CDR3 sequence (DNA): TGCGCCTCAAAGCTGAGGACGGATTACATGAATGAGCAGTTCTTC.

The sample holds many counts of this clonotype. In DNA form, the CDR3 reads TGCAGTGCCTATAGACTAGCGGGAGAGGGCACCCAGTACTTC. Protein sequence: CSAYRLAGEGTQYF. The genes are TRBV20-1 and TRBJ2-5; 12 positions match TRBD2. The CDR3 is 14 residues long. V lost 6 bases to trimming and J lost 8 bases; unmatched junction nucleotides: 10. Germline lookup yields CDR1 DFQATT and CDR2 SNEGSKA (reference sequence).

The chain has TRBV6-5 and TRBJ2-6; no definite D call. Deletions cut 2 bases from V and 6 bases from J, with 8 bases between. Germline CDR1 is MNHEY and CDR2 is SVGAGI. The CDR3 is 14 amino acids. The CDR3 DNA is TGTGCCAGCAGTTACCTACTTACGGCCAACGTCCTGACTTTC. As protein: CASSYLLTANVLTF.

The chain carries TRBV5-1 and TRBJ2-4; 7 bases agree with TRBD1. This CDR3 has 16 residues. After removal of 0 bases from V and 7 bases from J, the junction contained 10 bases not matched to a gene. Germline V gives CDR1 SGHRS, CDR2 YFSETQ. DNA for the CDR3: TGCGCCAGCAGCTTGGAGGCAGGGCCCAGGGGGAACATTCAGTACTTC. It specifies CASSLEAGPRGNIQYF.

This clonotype was detected only a few times. The V call is TRBV29-1, the J call TRBJ2-2, with D perhaps matching TRBD1 (5 bases). V was pared by 1 base and J by 1 base, with 7 bases between. CDR1 is SQVTM, CDR2 ANQGSEA, per germline. The CDR3 covers 14 residues. CDR3 DNA: TGCAGCGTTGAAGTTGGACAGAACACCGGGGAGCTGTTTTTT. Translating gives CSVEVGQNTGELFF.

This clonotype occurred a few times. The chain carries TRBV7-2 and TRBJ2-3; TRBD2 aligns across 9 bases. The CDR3 has 15 amino acids. Germline-derived CDR1 and CDR2 are SGHTA and FQGNSA. Germline trimming cut 5 bases from V and 4 bases from J; bases unmatched to any gene: 7. DNA for the CDR3: TGTGCCAGCAGCGTGGGACTAGCATCAGCAGATACGCAGTATTTT. Translation: CASSVGLASADTQYF. The complete variable domain, with remaining parts taken from reference TRBV7-2 and TRBJ2-3, reads GAGVSQSPSNKVTEKGKDVELRCDPISGHTALYWYRQSLGQGLEFLIYFQGNSAPDKSGLPSDRFSAERTGGSVSTLTIQRTQQEDSAVYLCASSVGLASADTQYFGPGTRLTVL.

This clonotype was seen more than once but under ten times. The rearrangement uses TRBV6-2 or TRBV6-3 and TRBJ2-3, with 8 bases fitting TRBD1. Germline-derived CDR1 and CDR2 are MNHEY and SVGEGT. The V segment lost 6 bases and the J segment 5 bases; nucleotides outside the gene matches: 13. The CDR3 has 16 residues. The CDR3 loop reads CASRDPTGAGEDTQYF. The CDR3 nucleotides read TGTGCCAGCAGAGATCCGACAGGGGCAGGGGAAGATACGCAGTATTTT.

V gene TRBV20-1 combines with J gene TRBJ2-1, with D possibly TRBD2 on 6 matching bases. Germline V lookup: CDR1 DFQATT, CDR2 SNEGSKA (reference sequence). CDR3 length: 15 amino acids. Trimming removed 2 bases at V and 5 bases at J, with 16 bases between. The CDR3 sequence is CSARTPGLLHNEQFF. CDR3 nucleotides: TGCAGTGCTAGAACACCGGGACTCCTCCACAATGAGCAGTTCTTC.